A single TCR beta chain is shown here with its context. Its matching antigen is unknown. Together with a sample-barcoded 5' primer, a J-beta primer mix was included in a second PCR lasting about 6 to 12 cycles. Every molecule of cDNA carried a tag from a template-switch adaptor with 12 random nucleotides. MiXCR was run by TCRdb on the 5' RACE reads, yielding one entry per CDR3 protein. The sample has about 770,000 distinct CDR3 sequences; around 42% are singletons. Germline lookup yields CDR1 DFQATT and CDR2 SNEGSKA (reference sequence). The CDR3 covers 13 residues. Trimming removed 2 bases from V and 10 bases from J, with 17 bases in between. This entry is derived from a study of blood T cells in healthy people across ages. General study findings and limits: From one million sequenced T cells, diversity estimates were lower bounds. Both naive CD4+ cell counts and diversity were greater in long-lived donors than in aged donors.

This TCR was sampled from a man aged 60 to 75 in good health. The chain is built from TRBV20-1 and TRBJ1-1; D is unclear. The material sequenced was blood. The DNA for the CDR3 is TGCAGTGCTAGACCCCGGCAGGTCCCGAGAGCTTTCTTT. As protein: CSARPRQVPRAFF.